This TCR beta chain was captured in a study of shared clonotypes between healthy human individuals. General study findings and limits: Naive subsets generally exceeded memory subsets in estimated richness. Genetic and exposure-history diversity was limited by the small donor number.

This CDR3 has 16 amino acids. Germline CDR1 and CDR2: SGHTA and FQGNSA. V lost 5 bases and J lost 0; bases outside the gene matches: 6. A note on this clone: Its cognate antigen is unknown.

The material for each subset, its genomic DNA, was split evenly across several immunoSEQ plates. Profiling relied on immunoSEQ multiplex PCR, and the TCRdb table lists in-frame clones only, not all of them. The sample lists 2 million to 2.5 million clones, nearly 97% seen once, with approximately 0.13% in the top ten. This clonotype originated in a man between 18 and 35 years old in good health. Source material: naive CD4+ T cells sorted from blood. The subset is: CD45RA+ positively selected. V is TRBV7-2 and J is TRBJ2-7, with 11 nucleotides matching TRBD2. This CDR3 is CASSPSGRPLSYEQYF. As DNA, the CDR3 is TGTGCCAGCAGCCCTAGCGGGAGGCCCCTCTCCTACGAGCAGTACTTC.